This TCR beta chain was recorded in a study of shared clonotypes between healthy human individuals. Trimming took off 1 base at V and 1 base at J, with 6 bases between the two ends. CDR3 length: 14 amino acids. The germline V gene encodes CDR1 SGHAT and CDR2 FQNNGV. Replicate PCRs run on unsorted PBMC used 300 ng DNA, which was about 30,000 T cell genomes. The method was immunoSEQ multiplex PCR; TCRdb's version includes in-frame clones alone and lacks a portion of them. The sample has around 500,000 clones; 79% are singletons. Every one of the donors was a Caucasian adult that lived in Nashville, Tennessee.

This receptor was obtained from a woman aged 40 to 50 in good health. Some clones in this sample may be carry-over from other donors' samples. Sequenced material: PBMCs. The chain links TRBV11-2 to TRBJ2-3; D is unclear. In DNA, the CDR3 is TGTGCCAGCAGCTTAGTGGTCGGCACAGATACGCAGTATTTT. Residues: CASSLVVGTDTQYF.